This TCR beta chain was observed in a study of T cell repertoires in cytomegalovirus infection. Looking at the study overall: HLA-B-restricted CMV epitopes that are well studied, plus recently identified HLA-C-restricted ones, were used by the study. Indications of both CMV infection and matching HLA type were provided by public TCR beta signatures.

Regarding the study as a whole: The cumulative frequency of public TCR beta families distinguished individuals who carried CMV together with the relevant HLA. The study found HLA-C-restricted CMV-specific TCR beta clonotypes dominating the ex vivo response.

With regard to this clonotype: Its antigen is not known.

TCRdb re-derived calls from the reads in MiXCR, one entry per CDR3 protein. Counted here are about 740,000 distinct CDR3 sequences, about 30% occurring once; the ten biggest clones make up about 20%. The clonotype comes from a human donor in good health (CMV status not recorded). Some clones in this sample may be carry-over from other donors' samples. The sample consisted of cultured PBMCs, taken from culture after CMV antigen stimulation.

CDR3 DNA sequence: TGTGCCAGCAGCGGACAGGGGGCCAGTCAGCCCCAGCATTTT. It codes for CASSGQGASQPQHF. The chain has TRBV2 and TRBJ1-5, with 11 bases aligning to TRBD1. Germline V CDR1 and CDR2: SNHLY, FYNNEI. With V trimmed by 6 bases and J by 6 bases, 4 bases remained unmatched. The CDR3 has 14 residues. The full variable domain, in which reference TRBV2 and TRBJ1-5 provide the parts outside the CDR3, is EPEVTQTPSHQVTQMGQEVILRCVPISNHLYFYWYRQILGQKVEFLVSFYNNEISEKSEIFDDQFSVERPDGSNFTLKIRSTKLEDSAMYFCASSGQGASQPQHFGDGTRLSIL.